A single sample gave rise to the 31 T cell receptor beta chains below, sequenced in a study of shared T cell receptors in the human thymus. Profiled with immunoSEQ multiplex PCR; TCRdb holds only in-frame clones, not every one. This sample yields 600,000 or so clones, of which 87% are seen a single time; roughly 0.0094% belongs to the top ten. The sample was also linked to a second study, of human thymus T cells.

Input material: thymocytes. The receptors come from a boy under three years old with a congenital heart defect.

The rearrangement joins TRBV19 to TRBJ1-5; 8 positions agree with TRBD1. V was pared by 5 bases and J by 3 bases, with 12 bases of the junction left unmatched. The CDR3 is 17 residues long. Germline V gene sequence: CDR1 LNHDA, CDR2 SQIVND (reference sequence). The CDR3 DNA is TGTGCCAGTAGTGGGCCTACCGGGACAGGAAACAATCAGCCCCAGCATTTT. Amino acid sequence: CASSGPTGTGNNQPQHF.

The rearrangement links TRBV27 to TRBJ2-2; D is perhaps TRBD2 (6 bases). Trimming took off 2 bases at V and 1 base at J, with 8 bases between the two ends. The V gene's germline CDR1 is MNHEY and CDR2 SMNVEV (reference sequence). This CDR3 region has 15 residues. In nucleotides, the CDR3 is TGTGCCAGCAGTTTACAAGCGGGGAACACCGGGGAGCTGTTTTTT. Its protein product is CASSLQAGNTGELFF.

The chain recombines TRBV27 with TRBJ1-1; perhaps TRBD1 as D (6 bases). Germline V lookup: CDR1 MNHEY, CDR2 SMNVEV (reference sequence). The V gene lost 3 bases and the J gene lost 11 bases, with 19 bases spanning the gap. This CDR3 is 14 amino acids long. CDR3 sequence (DNA): TGTGCCAGCAGTTTGGGCCGGGACAAACAATTGGCTTTCTTT. Protein product: CASSLGRDKQLAFF.

The V call is TRBV5-1, the J call TRBJ2-7; TRBD2 is a possible D gene (6 bases). Deletions cut 4 bases from V and 3 bases from J, with 20 bases between. The CDR3 sequence is 16 residues long. The germline V gene encodes CDR1 SGHRS and CDR2 YFSETQ. In nucleotides, the CDR3 is TGCGCCAGCAGCCTGGAGGAGGTGGCTAGCGTCTACGAGCAGTACTTC. Its translation is CASSLEEVASVYEQYF.

This clone was found once. The CDR3, as DNA: TGTGCCAGCAGAATACAGGGATCCCACGAGCAGTACTTC. Its translation: CASRIQGSHEQYF. This chain links TRBV27 with TRBJ2-7; TRBD1 might be the D (6 bases). This CDR3 region has 13 residues. Germline CDR1 MNHEY, CDR2 SMNVEV (reference sequence). Trimming cost V 6 bases and J 5 bases, with 14 bases left between them.

This chain uses TRBV14 with TRBJ2-2, with TRBD2 as a possible D gene (6 bases). The V end was cut by 5 bases, the J end by 5 bases, with 12 bases between. This CDR3 is 14 amino acids long. CDR1 is SGHDN, CDR2 FVKESK, per germline. CDR3 protein: CASSLFRGTGELFF. CDR3 sequence (DNA): TGTGCCAGCAGCTTGTTTCGGGGGACCGGGGAGCTGTTTTTT.

As to this clone: A junction end diverges from the germline sequence, so it may reflect a read error. This rearrangement joins TRBV20-1 to TRBJ2-7; TRBD2 agrees at 9 bases. Germline V lookup: CDR1 DFQATT, CDR2 SNEGSKA (reference sequence). CDR3 length: 11 amino acids. The CDR3 DNA reads as TGCAGTGCTAGGACTACTAGCGGGTCCCTCTTC. Its protein is CSARTTSGSLF.

This sequence joins TRBV27 and TRBJ2-1, with TRBD2 identical over 9 bases. V dropped 5 bases and J dropped 6; count of bases not matched to a gene: 11. CDR1 is MNHEY, CDR2 SMNVEV, per germline (reference sequence). The CDR3 spans 16 residues. CDR3 DNA sequence: TGTGCCAGCAGTCATCCCGCTAGCGGGACGGCCAATGAGCAGTTCTTC. Encoded protein: CASSHPASGTANEQFF.

This chain connects TRBV7-2 to TRBJ1-5; TRBD1 matches 8 bases. The trim removed 4 bases at V and 0 bases at J, leaving 14 bases unmatched. Germline CDR1 SGHTA, CDR2 FQGNSA. The CDR3 runs to 19 residues. This CDR3 reads CASSSPSGRGPYSNQPQHF. DNA of the CDR3: TGTGCCAGCAGCTCTCCTAGCGGCAGGGGGCCTTATAGCAATCAGCCCCAGCATTTT.

This clone appeared a single time. The rearrangement uses TRBV5-1 and TRBJ2-7, with 10 bases that match TRBD1. This CDR3 spans 13 amino acids. Per the germline V gene, CDR1 is SGHRS and CDR2 is YFSETQ. V shed 3 bases, J shed 3 bases, and the junction held 0 bases outside the gene matches. CDR3 sequence (DNA): TGCGCCAGCAGCTGGGACAGGGGCTACGAGCAGTACTTC. As protein: CASSWDRGYEQYF.

This rearrangement joins TRBV6-5 to TRBJ1-2, with TRBD1 matching 7 bases. The CDR3 has 15 amino acids. The germline V gene encodes CDR1 MNHEY and CDR2 SVGAGI. J gave up 2 bases and V 6 bases, and 9 bases lay outside the gene matches. CDR3 nucleotide sequence: TGTGCCAGCAGCAGGGGGACTCGTGGCAACTATGGCTACACCTTC. Translated: CASSRGTRGNYGYTF.

The chain links TRBV2 to TRBJ2-7; D might be TRBD2 (5 bases). CDR3 size: 13 residues. Germline V gene lookup returns CDR1 SNHLY and CDR2 FYNNEI. Trimming cost V 8 bases and J 3 bases, with 14 bases left between them. CDR3 protein: CASRGMLLYEQYF. CDR3 sequence (DNA): TGTGCCAGCCGAGGGATGCTCCTCTACGAGCAGTACTTC.

The chain has TRBV9 and TRBJ1-2; 8 positions match TRBD1. Unmatched junction bases numbered 11, after V lost 4 bases and J lost 6 bases. CDR1 SGDLS and CDR2 YYNGEE come from the germline V gene. The CDR3 totals 15 residues. CDR3 protein: CASSSRGQGEDGYTF. CDR3 in DNA: TGTGCCAGCAGCTCCAGGGGGCAGGGGGAGGATGGCTACACCTTC.

This clone has a handful of counts. The chain recombines TRBV18 with TRBJ2-7, with TRBD2 matching 9 bases. Germline V gene data show CDR1 as KGHSH and CDR2 as LQKENI. V was pared by 4 bases and J by 2 bases, with 6 bases of the junction left unmatched. CDR3 length equals 15 residues. The CDR3 spells CASSRETSGAYEQYF. CDR3 bases: TGTGCCAGCTCACGGGAGACTAGCGGTGCCTACGAGCAGTACTTC.

The CDR3 loop is CASSGSGGTTGELFF. CDR3 nucleotide sequence: TGTGCCAGTAGTGGGAGCGGGGGGACCACCGGGGAGCTGTTTTTT. The chain carries TRBV19 and TRBJ2-2; 9 nucleotides match TRBD2. With 5 bases clipped from V and 4 bases from J, the junction kept 5 bases outside the gene matches. The length of the CDR3 is 15 residues. Germline V gene data show CDR1 as LNHDA and CDR2 as SQIVND (reference sequence).

The rearrangement joins TRBV25-1 to TRBJ2-1, with 10 bases fitting TRBD1. V trimming: 4 bases; J trimming: 8 bases; junction bases outside the gene matches: 5. Germline-derived CDR1 and CDR2 are MGHDK and SYGVNS. The CDR3 is made up of 14 amino acids. The CDR3 DNA is TGTGCCAGCAGTGCCGGGACAGGGGAGTATGAGCAGTTCTTC. Amino acid sequence: CASSAGTGEYEQFF.

This chain connects TRBV29-1 to TRBJ2-3; D gene ambiguous. This CDR3 is 10 amino acids long. Trimming removed 7 bases at V and 3 bases at J, with 5 bases between. Germline values: CDR1 SQVTM, CDR2 ANQGSEA. The CDR3 region is CSAYTDTQYF. The CDR3 bases are TGCAGCGCTTATACAGATACGCAGTATTTT.

CDR3 loop: CASSFSHYEQYF. The CDR3 coding sequence is TGTGCCAGCAGCTTTTCCCACTACGAGCAGTACTTC. This chain joins TRBV5-6 and TRBJ2-7; D uncertain. CDR1 and CDR2 from the germline V gene are SGHDT and YYEEEE. V dropped 2 bases and J dropped 3 bases, with 6 bases sitting between them. This CDR3 contains 12 residues.

V gene TRBV5-6 combines with J gene TRBJ2-1; 8 bases fit TRBD1. The J segment lost 8 bases and the V segment lost 4 bases, leaving 8 bases of the junction unmatched. This CDR3 is 14 amino acids long. CDR1 is SGHDT and CDR2 is YYEEEE in the germline V gene. CDR3 sequence: CASSPPTGVDEQFF. In DNA, the CDR3 is TGTGCCAGCAGCCCCCCGACAGGGGTAGATGAGCAGTTCTTC.

The J gene is TRBJ1-4, the V gene TRBV7-6; D is ambiguous. Trimming removed 2 bases from V and 11 bases from J, with 18 bases in between. The CDR3 contains 15 residues. The germline V gene has CDR1 SGHVS and CDR2 FNYEAQ. The CDR3 region has the DNA TGTGCCAGCAGCTTACTGGGTGTGGGCCGGGGTAAACTGTTTTTT. This gives the protein CASSLLGVGRGKLFF.

The rearrangement uses TRBV7-9 and TRBJ2-7; 9 nucleotides align to TRBD1. The CDR3 covers 19 residues. V shed 4 bases and J 2 bases; nucleotides not matched to a gene: 18. The V gene's germline CDR1 is SEHNR and CDR2 FQNEAQ (reference sequence). CDR3: CASSSPPTRDREFPYEQYF. CDR3 nucleotide sequence: TGTGCCAGCAGCTCCCCTCCCACTCGGGACAGGGAGTTTCCCTACGAGCAGTACTTC.

The J gene is TRBJ2-3, the V gene TRBV25-1, with 10 positions matching TRBD1. This CDR3 comprises 14 residues. With 7 bases clipped from V and 3 bases from J, the junction kept 4 bases outside the gene matches. Germline V gives CDR1 MGHDK, CDR2 SYGVNS. This CDR3 reads CASNGQGGTDTQYF. DNA for the CDR3: TGTGCCAGCAATGGACAGGGGGGAACAGATACGCAGTATTTT.

The rearrangement uses TRBV6-5 and TRBJ1-2; D ambiguous. V lost 2 bases, J lost 7 bases, and 14 bases lay in between. The length of the CDR3 is 14 residues. The germline gives CDR1 MNHEY, CDR2 SVGAGI. This chain's CDR3 is CASSYAERSSGYTF. Here the CDR3 DNA reads TGTGCCAGCAGTTACGCCGAACGGAGTTCTGGCTACACCTTC.

The rearrangement joins TRBV19 to TRBJ1-3; TRBD1 matches 7 bases. The CDR3 has 18 residues. Germline loops: CDR1 LNHDA, CDR2 SQIVND (reference sequence). J was trimmed by 0 bases and V by 1 base; bases with no gene match: 9. The chain's CDR3 is CASSIVPWTGLSGNTIYF. For the CDR3, the DNA is TGTGCCAGTAGTATAGTACCCTGGACAGGCCTCTCTGGAAACACCATATATTTT.

The chain combines TRBV4-3 with TRBJ2-1; 13 nucleotides line up with TRBD2. V shed 8 bases, J shed 9 bases, and the junction held 7 bases outside the gene matches. Germline V gives CDR1 LGHNA, CDR2 YSLEER. This CDR3 has 14 residues. CDR3 region: CASSGLAGDLEQFF. Here the CDR3 DNA reads TGCGCCAGCTCAGGACTAGCGGGAGATCTTGAGCAGTTCTTC.

The CDR3 here is CASSSETSGNSREQYF. CDR3 DNA: TGTGCCAGCAGTTCCGAGACTAGCGGGAATTCCCGCGAGCAGTACTTC. The chain recombines TRBV6-5 with TRBJ2-7; the match to TRBD2 covers 11 bases. Germline CDR1 MNHEY, CDR2 SVGAGI. This CDR3 region has 16 residues. The ends lost 4 bases at V and 6 bases at J; junction bases unmatched: 11.

V and J are TRBV28 and TRBJ2-7; the D is unclear. V shed 1 base and J shed 2 bases, with 3 bases lying between them. This CDR3 contains 12 residues. Germline V gene sequence: CDR1 MDHEN, CDR2 SYDVKM. CDR3: CASSLSAYEQYF. The CDR3 bases are TGTGCCAGCAGTTTATCTGCCTACGAGCAGTACTTC.

This rearrangement joins TRBV7-2 to TRBJ2-2, with D maybe TRBD2 (5 bases). In germline, CDR1 is SGHTA, CDR2 FQGNSA. The CDR3 covers 15 residues. V lost 4 bases and J 4 bases, leaving 13 bases between the germline ends. The CDR3 nucleotides read TGTGCCAGCAGCTCGCCTACTAGAGGCACCGGGGAGCTGTTTTTT. This encodes CASSSPTRGTGELFF.

This chain connects TRBV28 to TRBJ2-3; 9 bases are shared with TRBD2. Germline values: CDR1 MDHEN, CDR2 SYDVKM. V shed 10 bases and J 3 bases; nucleotides not matched to a gene: 5. The CDR3 loop spans 13 amino acids. The DNA for the CDR3 is TGTGCCACCCGAAGCGGGGGGACAGATACGCAGTATTTT. Translated: CATRSGGTDTQYF.

The chain employs TRBV25-1 and TRBJ1-5; possible D gene TRBD1, 5 bases. Looked up from germline, CDR1 is MGHDK and CDR2 is SYGVNS. The ends were cut back, 8 bases at V and 6 bases at J, with 17 bases in the middle. This CDR3 comprises 14 residues. The CDR3 sequence: CASGGTLEGQPQHF. DNA of the CDR3: TGTGCCAGCGGGGGGACCCTTGAAGGTCAGCCCCAGCATTTT. Based on the CDR3 plus reference TRBV25-1 and TRBJ1-5, the full variable domain is EADIYQTPRYLVIGTGKKITLECSQTMGHDKMYWYQQDPGMELHLIHYSYGVNSTEKGDLSSESTVSRIRTEHFPLTLESARPSHTSQYLCASGGTLEGQPQHFGDGTRLSIL.

V and J are TRBV28 and TRBJ2-7; 8 nucleotides line up with TRBD2. V gave up 5 bases and J gave up 0 bases; unmatched junction bases: 9. The CDR3 extends over 16 amino acids. Germline V lookup: CDR1 MDHEN, CDR2 SYDVKM. The CDR3: CASSHRRGGSSYEQYF. Written as DNA, the CDR3 is TGTGCCAGCAGTCATCGCCGCGGGGGGAGCTCCTACGAGCAGTACTTC.